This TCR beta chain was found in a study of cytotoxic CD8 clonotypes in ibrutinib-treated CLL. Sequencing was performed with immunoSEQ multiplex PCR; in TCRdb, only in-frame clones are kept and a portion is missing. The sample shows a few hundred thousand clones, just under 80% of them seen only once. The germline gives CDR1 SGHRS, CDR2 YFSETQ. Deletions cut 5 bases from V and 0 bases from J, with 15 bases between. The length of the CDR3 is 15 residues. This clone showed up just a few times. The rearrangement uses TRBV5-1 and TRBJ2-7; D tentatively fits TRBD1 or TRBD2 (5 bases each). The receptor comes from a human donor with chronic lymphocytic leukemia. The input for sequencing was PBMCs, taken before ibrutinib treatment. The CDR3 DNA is TGCGCCAGCAGGACGGGACCCACCTTCTCCTACGAGCAGTACTTC. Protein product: CASRTGPTFSYEQYF.